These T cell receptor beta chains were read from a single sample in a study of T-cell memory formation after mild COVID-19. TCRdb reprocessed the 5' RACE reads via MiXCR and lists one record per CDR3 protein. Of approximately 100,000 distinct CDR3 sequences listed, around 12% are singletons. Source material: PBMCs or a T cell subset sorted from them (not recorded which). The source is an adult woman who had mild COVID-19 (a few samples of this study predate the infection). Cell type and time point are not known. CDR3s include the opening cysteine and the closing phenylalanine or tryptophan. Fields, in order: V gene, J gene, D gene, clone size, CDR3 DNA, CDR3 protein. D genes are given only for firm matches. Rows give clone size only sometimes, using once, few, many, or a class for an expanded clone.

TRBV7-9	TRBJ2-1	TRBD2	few	TGTGCCAGCAGCTTGCCTCCCGGGACTACCTTGGGGAATGAGCAGTTCTTC	CASSLPPGTTLGNEQFF
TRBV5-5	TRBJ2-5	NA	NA	TGTGCCAGCAGCGGGCCTCGAGAGGGCCAGTACTTC	CASSGPREGQYF
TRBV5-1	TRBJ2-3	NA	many	TGCGCCAGCAGCTACGAGGATGGCACAGATACGCAGTATTTT	CASSYEDGTDTQYF
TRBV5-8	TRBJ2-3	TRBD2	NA	TGTGCCAGCAGCCCCCGCCGGGACTACACAGATACGCAGTATTTT	CASSPRRDYTDTQYF
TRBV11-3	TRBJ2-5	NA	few	TGTGCCAGCAGCTTACGGCTGGCGACGCGACTACAAGAGACCCAGTACTTC	CASSLRLATRLQETQYF
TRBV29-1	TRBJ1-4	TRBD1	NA	TGCAGCGTTGAAGGGGACAGTGAAAAACTGTTTTTT	CSVEGDSEKLFF
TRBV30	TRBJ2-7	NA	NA	TGTGCCTGGACCTCAGCCCTTATCCCCTACGAGCAGTACTTC	CAWTSALIPYEQYF
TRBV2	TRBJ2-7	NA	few	TGTGCCAGCAGGCCGCGGGTAGGGGGGGCCTACGAGCAGTACTTC	CASRPRVGGAYEQYF
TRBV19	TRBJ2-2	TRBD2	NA	TGTGCCTCACCCGGGGGGACCGGGGAGCTGTTTTTT	CASPGGTGELFF
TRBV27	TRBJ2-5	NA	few	TGTGCCACCCACGATGCGTACCAAGAGACCCAGTACTTC	CATHDAYQETQYF
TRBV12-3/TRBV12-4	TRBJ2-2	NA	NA	TGTGCCAGCAGCCACGACCCCTGGGAGCTGTTTTTT	CASSHDPWELFF
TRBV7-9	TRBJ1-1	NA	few	TGTGCCAGCAGCCAAAGGACAGCTGAATACACTGAAGCTTTCTTT	CASSQRTAEYTEAFF
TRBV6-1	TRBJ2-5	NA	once	TGTGCCAGCAGTGAGCTGGTGGGGGAGACCCAGTACTTC	CASSELVGETQYF
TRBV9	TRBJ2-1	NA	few	TGTGCCAGCAGCGTAGACCCTGGCGGGGAAGTTTCCTACAATGAGCAGTTCTTC	CASSVDPGGEVSYNEQFF
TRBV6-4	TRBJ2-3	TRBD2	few	TGTGCCAGCAGTGACTCCATTAGCGGGGGTCATGATACGCAGTATTTT	CASSDSISGGHDTQYF
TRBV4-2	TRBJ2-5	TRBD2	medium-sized	TGTGCCAGCAGCCAAGAGGCGGGAGGGCCCCCAGAGACCCAGTACTTC	CASSQEAGGPPETQYF
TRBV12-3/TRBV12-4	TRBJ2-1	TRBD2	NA	TGTGCCAGCAGTAGACGTACTAAGCTAGCGGGGGGGGAGCAGTTCTTC	CASSRRTKLAGGEQFF